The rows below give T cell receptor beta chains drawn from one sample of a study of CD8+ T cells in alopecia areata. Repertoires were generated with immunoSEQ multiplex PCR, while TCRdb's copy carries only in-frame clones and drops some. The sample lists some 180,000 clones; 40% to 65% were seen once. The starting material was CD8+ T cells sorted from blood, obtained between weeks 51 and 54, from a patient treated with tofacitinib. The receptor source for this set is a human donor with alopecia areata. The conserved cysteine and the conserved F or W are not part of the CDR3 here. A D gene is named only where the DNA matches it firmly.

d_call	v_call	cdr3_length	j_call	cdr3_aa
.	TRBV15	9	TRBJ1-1	ATMDDTEAF
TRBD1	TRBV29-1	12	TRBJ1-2	SVILTDRVAGYT
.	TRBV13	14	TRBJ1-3	ASSLKNRASGNTIY
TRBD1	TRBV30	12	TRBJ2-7	AWRPPGTGAEQY
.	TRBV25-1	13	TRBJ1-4	ASSASGTAYEKLF
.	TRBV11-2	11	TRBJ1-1	ASSLDLGAEAF
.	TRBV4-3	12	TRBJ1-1	ASSAHRGDTEAF
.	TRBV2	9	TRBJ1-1	ASSDRFEAF
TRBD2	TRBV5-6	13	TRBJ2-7	ASSSLAGGPYEQY
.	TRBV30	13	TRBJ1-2	AWSVGWQLPYGYT
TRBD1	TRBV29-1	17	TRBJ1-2	SVEHYFGDRDPTNYGYT
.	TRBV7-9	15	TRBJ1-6	ASSSPLGGGYNSPLH
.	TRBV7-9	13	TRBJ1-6	ASSEDSIVNSPLH
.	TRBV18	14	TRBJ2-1	ASSPLQRSSYNEQF
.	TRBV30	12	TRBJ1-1	AWSETTLNTEAF
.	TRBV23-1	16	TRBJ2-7	ASSQPRNRGGNSYEQY
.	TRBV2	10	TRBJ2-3	ASSERSDTQY
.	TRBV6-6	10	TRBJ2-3	ASSYSVDTQY
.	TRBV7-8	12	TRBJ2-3	ASSPTSIRDTQY
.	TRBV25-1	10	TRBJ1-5	ASRGETGPQH
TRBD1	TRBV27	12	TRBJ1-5	ATRTGGFGQPQH
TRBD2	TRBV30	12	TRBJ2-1	AWELAVRGNEQF
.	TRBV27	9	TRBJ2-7	ASRTTYEQY
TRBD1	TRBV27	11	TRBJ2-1	ASSHDRASEQF
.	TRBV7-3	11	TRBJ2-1	ASSLEGRNEQF
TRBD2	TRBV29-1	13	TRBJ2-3	SAPGLAMNTDTQY
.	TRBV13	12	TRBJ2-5	ASSSPGSQETQY
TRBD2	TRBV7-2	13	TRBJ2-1	ASSVLRGGYNEQF
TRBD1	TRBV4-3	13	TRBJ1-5	ASSPGATGDQPQH
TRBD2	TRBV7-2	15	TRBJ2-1	ASSGDLAGRQYNEQF
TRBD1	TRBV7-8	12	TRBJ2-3	ASSKETGADTQY
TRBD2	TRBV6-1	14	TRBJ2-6	ASSGTSGSGANVLT
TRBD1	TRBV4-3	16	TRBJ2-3	ASSLTPPGKGATDTQY
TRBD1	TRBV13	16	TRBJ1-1	ASSLDGQGALGGTEAF
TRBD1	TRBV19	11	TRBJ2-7	ASNRDRGHEQY
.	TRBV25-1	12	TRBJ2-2	ASSESEGVGELF
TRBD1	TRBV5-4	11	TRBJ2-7	ASSYRDSYEQY
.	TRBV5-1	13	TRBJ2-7	ASSLAGRVSYEQY
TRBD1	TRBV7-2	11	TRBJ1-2	ASRTQGYYGYT
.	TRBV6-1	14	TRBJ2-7	ASSEAVAGETYEQY
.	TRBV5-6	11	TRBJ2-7	ASSLERLDEQY
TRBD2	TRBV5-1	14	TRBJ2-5	ASSLALAGIQETQY
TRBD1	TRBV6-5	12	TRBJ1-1	ASSSRQGNTEAF
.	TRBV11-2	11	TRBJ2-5	ASSSPEEETQY
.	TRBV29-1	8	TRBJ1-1	SVLDTEAF
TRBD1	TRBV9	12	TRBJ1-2	ASTATGGNYGYT
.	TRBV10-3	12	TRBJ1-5	AISESWGNQPQH
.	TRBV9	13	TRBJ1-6	ASSVVGGVNSPLH
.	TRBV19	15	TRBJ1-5	ASSTGTGGDSNQPQH
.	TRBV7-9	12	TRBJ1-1	ASVLGFMNTEAF
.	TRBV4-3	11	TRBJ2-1	ASSQASGDEQF
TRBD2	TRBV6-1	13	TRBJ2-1	ATLGIAGGYNEQF
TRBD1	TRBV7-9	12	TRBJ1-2	ASTAMQGGYGYT
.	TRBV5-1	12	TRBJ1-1	ASSLSSANTEAF
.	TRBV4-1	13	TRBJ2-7	ASSFIRDGAYEQY
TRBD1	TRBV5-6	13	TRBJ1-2	ASSPRDREIYGYT
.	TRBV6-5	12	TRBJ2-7	ASSSAGGSYEQY
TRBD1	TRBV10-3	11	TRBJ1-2	AISDLWTGERT
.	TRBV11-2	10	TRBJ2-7	ASSQQGNEQY
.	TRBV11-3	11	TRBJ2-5	ASSLASSETQY